This T cell receptor (beta chain) was found in a study of T cells after yellow fever vaccination. Whole-study findings and limits: Booster sampling recovered most clones from primary vaccination (under 97% CD4, around 88% CD8).

Germline values: CDR1 SEHNR, CDR2 FQNEAQ (reference sequence). V lost 7 bases, J lost 1 base, and 13 bases lay in between. This CDR3 is built from 15 residues. On this clonotype: Its antigen remains unknown.

TCRdb reprocessed the 5' RACE reads via MiXCR and lists one record per CDR3 protein. The sample has 250,000 to 350,000 distinct CDR3 sequences; 7.5% to 9.5% are singletons. The chain is built from TRBV7-9 and TRBJ2-2; D is ambiguous. The clonotype comes from a man between 18 and 35 years old who received the YFV17D yellow fever vaccine. The input for sequencing was CD4+ T cells sorted from PBMCs, taken 5 days after the yellow fever booster vaccination. The CDR3 sequence is CASTPRVGNTGELFF. The CDR3 bases are TGTGCCAGCACCCCCCGGGTCGGGAACACCGGGGAGCTGTTTTTT.